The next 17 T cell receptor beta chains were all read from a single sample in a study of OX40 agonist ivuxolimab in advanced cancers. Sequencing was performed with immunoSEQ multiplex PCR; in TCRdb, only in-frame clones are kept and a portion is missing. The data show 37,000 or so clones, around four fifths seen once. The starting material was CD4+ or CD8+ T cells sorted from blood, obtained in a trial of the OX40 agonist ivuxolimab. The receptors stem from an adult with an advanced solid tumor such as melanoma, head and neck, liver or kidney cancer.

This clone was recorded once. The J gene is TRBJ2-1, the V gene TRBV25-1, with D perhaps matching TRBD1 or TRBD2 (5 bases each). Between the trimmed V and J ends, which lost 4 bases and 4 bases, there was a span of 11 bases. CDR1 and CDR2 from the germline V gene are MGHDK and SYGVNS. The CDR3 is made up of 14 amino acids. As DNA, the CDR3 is TGTGCCAGCAGTGGTGGGACGAGATACAATGAGCAGTTCTTC. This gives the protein CASSGGTRYNEQFF.

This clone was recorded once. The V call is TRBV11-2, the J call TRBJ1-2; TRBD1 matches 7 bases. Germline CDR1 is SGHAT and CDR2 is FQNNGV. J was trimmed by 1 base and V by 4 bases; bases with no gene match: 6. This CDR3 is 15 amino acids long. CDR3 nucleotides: TGTGCCAGCAGCTCAACAGGGGTCTATAACTATGGCTACACCTTC. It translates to CASSSTGVYNYGYTF.

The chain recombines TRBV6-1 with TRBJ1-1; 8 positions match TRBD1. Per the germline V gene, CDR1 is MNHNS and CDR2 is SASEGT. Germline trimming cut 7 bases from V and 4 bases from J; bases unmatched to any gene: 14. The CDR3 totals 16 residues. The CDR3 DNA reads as TGTGCCAGCAATGAGAGGACAGGGAGGGCAGGCACTGAAGCTTTCTTT. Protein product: CASNERTGRAGTEAFF.

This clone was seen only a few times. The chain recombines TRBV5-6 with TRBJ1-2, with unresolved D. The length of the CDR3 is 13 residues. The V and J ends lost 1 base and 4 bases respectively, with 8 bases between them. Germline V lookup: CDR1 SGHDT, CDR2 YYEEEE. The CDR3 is CASSLSDAYGYTF. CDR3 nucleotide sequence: TGTGCCAGCAGCTTGTCCGACGCCTATGGCTACACCTTC.

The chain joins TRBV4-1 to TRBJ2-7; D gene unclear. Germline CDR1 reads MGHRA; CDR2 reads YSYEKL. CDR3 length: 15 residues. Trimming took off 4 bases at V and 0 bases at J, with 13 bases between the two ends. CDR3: CASSPRVWTSYEQYF. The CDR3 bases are TGCGCCAGCAGCCCGCGAGTTTGGACCTCCTACGAGCAGTACTTC.

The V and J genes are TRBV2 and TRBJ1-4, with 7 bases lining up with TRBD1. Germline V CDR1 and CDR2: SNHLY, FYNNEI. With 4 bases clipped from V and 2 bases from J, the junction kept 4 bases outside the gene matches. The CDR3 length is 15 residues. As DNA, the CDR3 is TGTGCCAGCAGTGTACAGGGGCCTACTAATGAAAAACTGTTTTTT. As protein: CASSVQGPTNEKLFF. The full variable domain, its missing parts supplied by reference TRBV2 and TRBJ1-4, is EPEVTQTPSHQVTQMGQEVILRCVPISNHLYFYWYRQILGQKVEFLVSFYNNEISEKSEIFDDQFSVERPDGSNFTLKIRSTKLEDSAMYFCASSVQGPTNEKLFFGSGTQLSVL.

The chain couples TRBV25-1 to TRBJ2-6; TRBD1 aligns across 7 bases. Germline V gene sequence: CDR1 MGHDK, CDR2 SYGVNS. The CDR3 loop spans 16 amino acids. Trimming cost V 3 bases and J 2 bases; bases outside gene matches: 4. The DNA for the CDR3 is TGTGCCAGCAGTGAGCTGACAGGGCCTGGGGCCAACGTCCTGACTTTC. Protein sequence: CASSELTGPGANVLTF.

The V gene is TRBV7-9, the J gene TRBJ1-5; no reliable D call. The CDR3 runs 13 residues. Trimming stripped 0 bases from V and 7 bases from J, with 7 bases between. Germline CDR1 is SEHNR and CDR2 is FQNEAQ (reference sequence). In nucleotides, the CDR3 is TGTGCCAGCAGCTTAGCGCAAGGCCAGCCCCAGCATTTT. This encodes CASSLAQGQPQHF.

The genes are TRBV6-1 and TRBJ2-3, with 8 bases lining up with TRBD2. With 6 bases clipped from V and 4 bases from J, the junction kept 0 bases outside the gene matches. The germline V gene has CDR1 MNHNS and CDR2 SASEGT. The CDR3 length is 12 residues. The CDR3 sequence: CASRGLADTQYF. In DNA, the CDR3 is TGTGCCAGCAGGGGACTAGCAGATACGCAGTATTTT.

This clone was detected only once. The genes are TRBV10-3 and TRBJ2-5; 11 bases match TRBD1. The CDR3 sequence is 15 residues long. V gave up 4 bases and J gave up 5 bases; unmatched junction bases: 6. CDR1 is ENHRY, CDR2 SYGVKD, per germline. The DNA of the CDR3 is TGTGCCATCAGTGGTCTGGACAGGGGGCCTGAGACCCAGTACTTC. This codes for CAISGLDRGPETQYF.

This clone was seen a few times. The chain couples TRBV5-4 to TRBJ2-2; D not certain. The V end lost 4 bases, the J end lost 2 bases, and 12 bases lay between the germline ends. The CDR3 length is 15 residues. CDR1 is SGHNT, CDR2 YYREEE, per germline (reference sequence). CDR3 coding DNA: TGTGCCAGCAGCCGCGAGAACAGCAACACCGGGGAGCTGTTTTTT. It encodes CASSRENSNTGELFF.

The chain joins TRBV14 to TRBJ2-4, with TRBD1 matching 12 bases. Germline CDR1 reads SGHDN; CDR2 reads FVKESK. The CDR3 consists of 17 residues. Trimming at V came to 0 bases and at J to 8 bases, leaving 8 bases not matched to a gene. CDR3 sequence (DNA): TGTGCCAGCAGCCAAGATCGGGGGACAGGGGGCAAGTACATTCAGTACTTC. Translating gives CASSQDRGTGGKYIQYF.

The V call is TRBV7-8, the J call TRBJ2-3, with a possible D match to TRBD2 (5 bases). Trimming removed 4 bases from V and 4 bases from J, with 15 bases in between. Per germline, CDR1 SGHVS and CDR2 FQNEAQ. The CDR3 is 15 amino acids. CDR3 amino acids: CASSSTGERADTQYF. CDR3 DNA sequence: TGTGCCAGCAGCTCTACCGGGGAGAGGGCAGATACGCAGTATTTT.

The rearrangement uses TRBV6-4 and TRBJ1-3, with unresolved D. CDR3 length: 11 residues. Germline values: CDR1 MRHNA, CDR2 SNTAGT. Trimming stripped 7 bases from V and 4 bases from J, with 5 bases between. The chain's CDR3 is CASTKGNTIYF. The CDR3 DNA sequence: TGTGCCAGCACCAAAGGAAACACCATATATTTT.

Written as DNA, the CDR3 is TGTGCCTGGAGTCGTGGGGCAGGGCTGGAGGAGACCCAGTACTTC. This gives the protein CAWSRGAGLEETQYF. V gene TRBV30 combines with J gene TRBJ2-5; maybe TRBD1 (5 bases). The CDR3 runs 15 residues. The germline V gene has CDR1 GTSNPN and CDR2 SVGIG (reference sequence). The V and J ends lost 2 bases and 5 bases respectively, with 18 bases between them.

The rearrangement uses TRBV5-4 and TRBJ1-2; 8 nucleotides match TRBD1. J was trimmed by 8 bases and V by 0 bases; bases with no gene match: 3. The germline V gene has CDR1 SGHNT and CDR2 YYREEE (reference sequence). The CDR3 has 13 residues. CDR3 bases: TGTGCCAGCAGCTTGGCAGGGGGCTACGGCTACACCTTC. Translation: CASSLAGGYGYTF.

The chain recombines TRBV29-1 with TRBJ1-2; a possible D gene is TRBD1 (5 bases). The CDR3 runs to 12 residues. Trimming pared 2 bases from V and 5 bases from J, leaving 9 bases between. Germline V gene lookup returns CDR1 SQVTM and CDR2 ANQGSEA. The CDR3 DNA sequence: TGCAGCGTTGAAAGGCAGGGTTATGGCTACACCTTC. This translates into CSVERQGYGYTF.